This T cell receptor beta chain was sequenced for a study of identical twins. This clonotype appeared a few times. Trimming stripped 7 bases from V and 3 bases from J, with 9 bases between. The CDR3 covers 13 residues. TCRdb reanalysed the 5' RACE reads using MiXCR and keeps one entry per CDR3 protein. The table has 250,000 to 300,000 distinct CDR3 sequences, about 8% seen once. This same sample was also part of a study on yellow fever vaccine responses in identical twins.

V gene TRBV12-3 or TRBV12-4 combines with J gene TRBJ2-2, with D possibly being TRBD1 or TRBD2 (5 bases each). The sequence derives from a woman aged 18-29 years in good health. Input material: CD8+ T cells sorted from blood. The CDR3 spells CASTGTYTGELFF. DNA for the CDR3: TGTGCCAGCACAGGGACCTACACCGGGGAGCTGTTTTTT.